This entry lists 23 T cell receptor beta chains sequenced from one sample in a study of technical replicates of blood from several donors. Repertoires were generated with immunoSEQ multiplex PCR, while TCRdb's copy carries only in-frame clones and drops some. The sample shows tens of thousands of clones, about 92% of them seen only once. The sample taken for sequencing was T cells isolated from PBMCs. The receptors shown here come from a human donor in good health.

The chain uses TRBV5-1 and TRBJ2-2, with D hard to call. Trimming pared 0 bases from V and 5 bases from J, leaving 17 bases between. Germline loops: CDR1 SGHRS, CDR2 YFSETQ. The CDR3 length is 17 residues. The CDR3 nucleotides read TGCGCCAGCAGCTTGGCCGTGCGGTTAGGATCGACCGGGGAGCTGTTTTTT. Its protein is CASSLAVRLGSTGELFF.

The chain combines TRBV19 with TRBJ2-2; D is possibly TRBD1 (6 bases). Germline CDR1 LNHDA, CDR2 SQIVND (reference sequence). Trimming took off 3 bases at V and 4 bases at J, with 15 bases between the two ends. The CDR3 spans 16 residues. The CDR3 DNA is TGTGCCAGTAGTATCACGACAGGTGTCACCACCGGGGAGCTGTTTTTT. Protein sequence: CASSITTGVTTGELFF. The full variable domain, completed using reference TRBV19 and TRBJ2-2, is DGGITQSPKYLFRKEGQNVTLSCEQNLNHDAMYWYRQDPGQGLRLIYYSQIVNDFQKGDIAEGYSVSREKKESFPLTVTSAQKNPTAFYLCASSITTGVTTGELFFGEGSRLTVL.

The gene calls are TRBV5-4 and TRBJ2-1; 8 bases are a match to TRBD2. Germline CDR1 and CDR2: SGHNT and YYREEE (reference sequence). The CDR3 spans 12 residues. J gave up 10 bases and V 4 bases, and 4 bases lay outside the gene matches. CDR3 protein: CASSPREGEQFF. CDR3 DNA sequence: TGTGCCAGCAGCCCCCGGGAGGGGGAGCAGTTCTTC.

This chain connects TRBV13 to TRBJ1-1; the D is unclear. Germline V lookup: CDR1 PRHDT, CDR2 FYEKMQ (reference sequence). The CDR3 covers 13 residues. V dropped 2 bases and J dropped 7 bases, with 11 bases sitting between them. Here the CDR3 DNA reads TGTGCCAGCAGCTTACGTGGGCTCCGTGAAGCTTTCTTT. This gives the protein CASSLRGLREAFF.

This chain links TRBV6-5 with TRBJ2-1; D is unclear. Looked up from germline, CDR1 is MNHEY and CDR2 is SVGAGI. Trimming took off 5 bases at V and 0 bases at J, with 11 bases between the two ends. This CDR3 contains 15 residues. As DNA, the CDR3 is TGTGCCAGCAGTAGAGATCCGAGCTCCTACAATGAGCAGTTCTTC. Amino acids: CASSRDPSSYNEQFF.

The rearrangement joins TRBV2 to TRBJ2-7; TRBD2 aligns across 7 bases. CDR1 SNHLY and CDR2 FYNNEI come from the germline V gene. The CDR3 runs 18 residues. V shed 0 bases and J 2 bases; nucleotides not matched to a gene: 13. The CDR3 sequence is CASSEAVGGATITYEQYF. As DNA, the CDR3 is TGTGCCAGCAGTGAAGCGGTGGGAGGGGCTACGATAACCTACGAGCAGTACTTC.

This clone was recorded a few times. In DNA form, the CDR3 reads TGTGCCATCAGGGACACTAATTCACCCCTCCACTTT. This translates into CAIRDTNSPLHF. This rearrangement joins TRBV10-3 to TRBJ1-6; D perhaps matches TRBD1 (5 bases). The V gene lost 6 bases and the J gene lost 6 bases, with 6 bases spanning the gap. CDR3 length: 12 residues. In germline, CDR1 is ENHRY, CDR2 SYGVKD.

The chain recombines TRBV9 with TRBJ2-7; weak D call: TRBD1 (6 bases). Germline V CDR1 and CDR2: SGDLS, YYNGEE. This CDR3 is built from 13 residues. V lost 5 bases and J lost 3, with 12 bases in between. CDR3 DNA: TGTGCCAGCAGAAGACAGGAGAACTACGAGCAGTACTTC. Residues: CASRRQENYEQYF.

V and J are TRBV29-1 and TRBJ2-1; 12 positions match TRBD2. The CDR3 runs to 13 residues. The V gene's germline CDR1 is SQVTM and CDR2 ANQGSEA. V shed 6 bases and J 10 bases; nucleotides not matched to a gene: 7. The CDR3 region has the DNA TGCAGCGTCCGACTAGCGGGAGAGGCGGAGCAGTTCTTC. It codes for CSVRLAGEAEQFF.

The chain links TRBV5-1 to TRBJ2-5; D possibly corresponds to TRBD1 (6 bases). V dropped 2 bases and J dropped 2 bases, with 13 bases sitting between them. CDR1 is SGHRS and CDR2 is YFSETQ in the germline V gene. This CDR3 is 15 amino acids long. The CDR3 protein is CASSFRNREQETQYF. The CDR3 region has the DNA TGCGCCAGCAGCTTCAGAAACAGGGAACAAGAGACCCAGTACTTC. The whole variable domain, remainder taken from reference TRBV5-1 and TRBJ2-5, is KAGVTQTPRYLIKTRGQQVTLSCSPISGHRSVSWYQQTPGQGLQFLFEYFSETQRNKGNFPGRFSGRQFSNSRSEMNVSTLELGDSALYLCASSFRNREQETQYFGPGTRLLVL.

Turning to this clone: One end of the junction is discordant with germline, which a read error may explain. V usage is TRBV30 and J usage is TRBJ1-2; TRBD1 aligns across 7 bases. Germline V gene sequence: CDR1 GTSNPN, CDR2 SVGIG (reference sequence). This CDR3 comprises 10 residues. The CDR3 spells CAWRERDSLF. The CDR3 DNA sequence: TGTGCCTGGAGGGAAAGGGACAGCCTCTTC.

CDR3 sequence reads: CASSLGLQGGLNEQYF. Here the CDR3 DNA reads TGCGCCAGCAGCTTGGGCTTACAGGGTGGTTTGAACGAGCAGTACTTC. The chain joins TRBV5-1 to TRBJ2-7, with TRBD1 as a possible D gene (6 bases). The germline gives CDR1 SGHRS, CDR2 YFSETQ. V shed 0 bases and J shed 5 bases, with 18 bases lying between them. CDR3 length equals 16 residues.

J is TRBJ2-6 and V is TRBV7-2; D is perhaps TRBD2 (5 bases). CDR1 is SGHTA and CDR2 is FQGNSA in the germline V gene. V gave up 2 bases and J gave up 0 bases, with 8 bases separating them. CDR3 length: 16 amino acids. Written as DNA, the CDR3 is TGTGCCAGCAGCTTATTACGGGGCTCTGGGGCCAACGTCCTGACTTTC. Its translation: CASSLLRGSGANVLTF.

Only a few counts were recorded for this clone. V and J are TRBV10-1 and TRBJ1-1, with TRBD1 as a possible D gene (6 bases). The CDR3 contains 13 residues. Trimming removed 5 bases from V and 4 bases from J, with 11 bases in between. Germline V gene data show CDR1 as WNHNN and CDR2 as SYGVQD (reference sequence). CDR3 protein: CASSKQGSTEAFF. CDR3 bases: TGCGCCAGCAGTAAACAGGGAAGCACTGAAGCTTTCTTT.

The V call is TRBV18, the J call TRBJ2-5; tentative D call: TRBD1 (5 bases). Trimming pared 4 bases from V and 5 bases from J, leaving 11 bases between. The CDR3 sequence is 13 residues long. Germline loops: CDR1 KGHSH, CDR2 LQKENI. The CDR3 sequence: CASSRVPGETQYF. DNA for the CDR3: TGTGCCAGCTCACGAGTTCCAGGGGAGACCCAGTACTTC.

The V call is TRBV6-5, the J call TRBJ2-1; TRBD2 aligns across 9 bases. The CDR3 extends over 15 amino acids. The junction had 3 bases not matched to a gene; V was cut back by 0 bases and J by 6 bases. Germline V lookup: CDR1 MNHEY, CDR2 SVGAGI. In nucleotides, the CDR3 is TGTGCCAGCAGTTACTCGGGCGGGAGGGCCAATGAGCAGTTCTTC. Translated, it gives CASSYSGGRANEQFF.

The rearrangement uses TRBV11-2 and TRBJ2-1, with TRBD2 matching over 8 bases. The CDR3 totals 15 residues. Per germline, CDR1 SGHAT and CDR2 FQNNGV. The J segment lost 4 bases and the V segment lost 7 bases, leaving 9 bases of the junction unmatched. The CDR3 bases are TGTGCCAGCACCCTCAGGAGCGGGGGATACAATGAGCAGTTCTTC. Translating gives CASTLRSGGYNEQFF.

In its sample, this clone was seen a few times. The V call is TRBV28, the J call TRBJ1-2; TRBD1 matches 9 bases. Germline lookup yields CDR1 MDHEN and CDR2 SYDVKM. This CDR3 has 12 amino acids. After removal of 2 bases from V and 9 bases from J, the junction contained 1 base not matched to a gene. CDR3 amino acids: CASSLTGGRYTF. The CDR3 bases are TGTGCCAGCAGTTTAACAGGGGGCCGCTACACCTTC.

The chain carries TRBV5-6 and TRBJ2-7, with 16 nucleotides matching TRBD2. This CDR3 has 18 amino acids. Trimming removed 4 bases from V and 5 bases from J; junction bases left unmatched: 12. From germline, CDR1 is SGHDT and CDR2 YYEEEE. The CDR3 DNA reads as TGTGCCAGCAGCCAGGGACTAGCGGGAGGGCCGGCCATGGACGAGCAGTACTTC. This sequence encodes CASSQGLAGGPAMDEQYF.

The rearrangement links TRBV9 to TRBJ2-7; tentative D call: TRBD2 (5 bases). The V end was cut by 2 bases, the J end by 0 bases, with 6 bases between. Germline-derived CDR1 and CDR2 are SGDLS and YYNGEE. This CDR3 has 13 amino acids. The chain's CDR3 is CASSVGSSYEQYF. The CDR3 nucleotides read TGTGCCAGCAGCGTGGGGAGCTCCTACGAGCAGTACTTC.

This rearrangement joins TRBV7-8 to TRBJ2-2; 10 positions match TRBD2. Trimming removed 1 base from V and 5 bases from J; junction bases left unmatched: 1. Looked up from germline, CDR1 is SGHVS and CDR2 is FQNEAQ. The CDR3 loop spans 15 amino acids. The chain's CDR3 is CASSLVTSGTGELFF. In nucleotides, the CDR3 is TGTGCCAGCAGCTTAGTGACTAGCGGGACCGGGGAGCTGTTTTTT.

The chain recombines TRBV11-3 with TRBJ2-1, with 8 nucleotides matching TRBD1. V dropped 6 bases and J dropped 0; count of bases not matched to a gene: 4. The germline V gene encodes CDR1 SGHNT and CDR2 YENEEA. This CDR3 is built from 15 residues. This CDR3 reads CASSPTGGSYNEQFF. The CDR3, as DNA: TGTGCCAGCAGTCCCACAGGGGGCTCCTACAATGAGCAGTTCTTC.

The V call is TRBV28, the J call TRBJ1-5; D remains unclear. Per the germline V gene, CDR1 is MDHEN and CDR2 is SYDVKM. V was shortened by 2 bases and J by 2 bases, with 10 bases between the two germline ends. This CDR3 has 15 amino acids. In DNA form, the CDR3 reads TGTGCCAGCAGTTTACTCTCCAGCGGCAATCAGCCCCAGCATTTT. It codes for CASSLLSSGNQPQHF.